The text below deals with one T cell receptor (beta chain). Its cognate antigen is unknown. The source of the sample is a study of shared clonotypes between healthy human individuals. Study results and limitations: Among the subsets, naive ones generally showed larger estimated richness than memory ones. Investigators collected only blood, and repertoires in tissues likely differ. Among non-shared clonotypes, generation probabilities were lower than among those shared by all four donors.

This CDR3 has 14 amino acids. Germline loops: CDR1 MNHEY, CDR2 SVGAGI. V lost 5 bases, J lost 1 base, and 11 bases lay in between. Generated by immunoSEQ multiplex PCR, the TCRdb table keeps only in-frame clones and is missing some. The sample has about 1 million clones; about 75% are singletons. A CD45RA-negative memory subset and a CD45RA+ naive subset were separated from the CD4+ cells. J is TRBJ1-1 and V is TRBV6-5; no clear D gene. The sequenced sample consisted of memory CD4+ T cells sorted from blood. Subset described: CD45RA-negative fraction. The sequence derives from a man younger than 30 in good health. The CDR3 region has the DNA TGTGCCAGCAGTAACACCCCGGGGAACACTGAAGCTTTCTTT. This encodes CASSNTPGNTEAFF.